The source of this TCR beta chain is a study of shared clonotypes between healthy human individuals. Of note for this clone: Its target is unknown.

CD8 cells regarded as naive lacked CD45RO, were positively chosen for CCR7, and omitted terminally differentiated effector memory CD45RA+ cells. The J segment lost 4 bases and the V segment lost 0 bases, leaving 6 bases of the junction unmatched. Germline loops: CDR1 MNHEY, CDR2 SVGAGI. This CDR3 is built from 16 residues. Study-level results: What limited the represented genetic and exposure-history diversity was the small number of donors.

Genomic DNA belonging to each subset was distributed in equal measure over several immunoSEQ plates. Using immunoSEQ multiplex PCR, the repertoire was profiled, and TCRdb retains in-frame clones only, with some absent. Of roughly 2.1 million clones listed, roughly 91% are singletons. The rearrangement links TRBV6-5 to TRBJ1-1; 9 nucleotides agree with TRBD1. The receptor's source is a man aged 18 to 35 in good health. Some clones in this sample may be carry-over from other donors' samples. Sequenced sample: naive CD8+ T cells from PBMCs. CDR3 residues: CASSYSTGGSGTEAFF. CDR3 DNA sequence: TGTGCCAGCAGTTACTCTACAGGGGGCAGCGGCACTGAAGCTTTCTTT.